Each of the 24 T cell receptor beta chains below was sequenced from the same sample in a study of shared clonotypes between healthy human individuals. The protocol was immunoSEQ multiplex PCR, while the TCRdb copy is restricted to in-frame clones and leaves out a portion. The repertoire holds some 680,000 clones, with around 73% as singletons. The sample comprised memory CD4+ T cells sorted from blood. Subset reported: CD45RA-negative fraction. These receptors came from a woman aged 25 to 39 in good health.

The V call is TRBV28, the J call TRBJ1-2; D is unclear. Trimming removed 7 bases at V and 5 bases at J, with 17 bases between. Germline CDR1 reads MDHEN; CDR2 reads SYDVKM. This CDR3 has 14 amino acids. The CDR3: CASTLRAESYGYTF. CDR3 nucleotide sequence: TGTGCCAGCACCCTTAGGGCGGAAAGTTATGGCTACACCTTC.

The CDR3 is CASSLWGKEPQHF. As DNA, the CDR3 is TGTGCCAGCAGCTTGTGGGGAAAGGAGCCCCAGCATTTT. V usage is TRBV5-8 and J usage is TRBJ1-5; D uncertain. The CDR3 loop spans 13 amino acids. The V and J ends lost 1 base and 8 bases respectively, with 10 bases between them. CDR1 is SGHTS, CDR2 YDEGEE, per germline.

Here the CDR3 reads CASKKPSGTPKDNEQFF. As DNA, the CDR3 is TGTGCCAGCAAGAAGCCTAGCGGGACCCCGAAGGACAATGAGCAGTTCTTC. The chain uses TRBV2 and TRBJ2-1; 9 bases fit TRBD2. With V trimmed by 7 bases and J by 5 bases, 15 bases remained unmatched. This CDR3 is built from 17 residues. Germline V gene sequence: CDR1 SNHLY, CDR2 FYNNEI.

The rearrangement joins TRBV5-8 to TRBJ2-1, with D perhaps TRBD2 (6 bases). The germline CDR1 and CDR2 sequences are SGHTS and YDEGEE. Trimming took 2 bases from V and 9 from J, leaving 12 bases between them. CDR3 length equals 13 residues. The CDR3 region is CASSFQGGGEQFF. In DNA form, the CDR3 reads TGTGCCAGCAGCTTCCAGGGAGGAGGTGAGCAGTTCTTC. Filled out from reference TRBV5-8 and TRBJ2-1, the complete variable domain reads EAGVTQSPTHLIKTRGQQATLRCSPISGHTSVYWYQQALGLGLQFLLWYDEGEERNRGNFPPRFSGRQFPNYSSELNVNALELEDSALYLCASSFQGGGEQFFGPGTRLTVL.

V usage is TRBV6-5 and J usage is TRBJ2-7, with D maybe TRBD2 (7 bases). The CDR3 runs to 15 residues. Trimming removed 6 bases from V and 2 bases from J, with 17 bases in between. Germline loops: CDR1 MNHEY, CDR2 SVGAGI. The CDR3 DNA is TGTGCCAGCAGGACCTCGGGGGCGGGGGCCTACGAGCAGTACTTC. Encoded protein: CASRTSGAGAYEQYF.

This clone was counted once. The CDR3 DNA follows: TGCGCCAGCAGCCAAGCCGGGACAGGGCTCCACGAGCAGTACTTC. Its protein is CASSQAGTGLHEQYF. The chain links TRBV4-1 to TRBJ2-7, with 9 bases lining up with TRBD1. The germline V gene encodes CDR1 MGHRA and CDR2 YSYEKL. This CDR3 is 15 amino acids long. V was pared by 1 base and J by 5 bases, with 6 bases of the junction left unmatched.

This clone was detected only a few times. This chain uses TRBV7-2 with TRBJ2-7; D is possibly TRBD2 (5 bases). V dropped 6 bases and J dropped 12 bases, with 12 bases sitting between them. Germline CDR1 SGHTA, CDR2 FQGNSA. The CDR3 is 10 residues long. The chain's CDR3 is CASRFYRGYF. In nucleotides, the CDR3 is TGTGCCAGCAGGTTCTACCGGGGGTACTTC.

This clone appeared a few times. The chain recombines TRBV6-5 with TRBJ2-2; D is unclear. CDR1 is MNHEY and CDR2 is SVGAGI in the germline V gene. The CDR3 sequence is 16 residues long. V was cut by 0 bases and J by 1 base, with 9 bases left in between. In DNA form, the CDR3 reads TGTGCCAGCAGTTACTCGGCTACACTGAACACCGGGGAGCTGTTTTTT. This gives the protein CASSYSATLNTGELFF.

This clone was detected once. CDR3 DNA sequence: TGTGCCAGCAGCTTAAAGGGTGAAAAACTGTTTTTT. Amino acids: CASSLKGEKLFF. The chain is built from TRBV7-9 and TRBJ1-4; D is unclear. The V gene's germline CDR1 is SEHNR and CDR2 FQNEAQ (reference sequence). V was cut by 2 bases and J by 7 bases, with 5 bases left in between. The CDR3 sequence is 12 residues long. Filled out from reference TRBV7-9 and TRBJ1-4, the complete variable domain reads DTGVSQNPRHKITKRGQNVTFRCDPISEHNRLYWYRQTLGQGPEFLTYFQNEAQLEKSRLLSDRFSAERPKGSFSTLEIQRTEQGDSAMYLCASSLKGEKLFFGSGTQLSVL.

CDR3 in amino acids: CASSATSGGVTDTQYF. DNA of the CDR3: TGTGCCAGCTCAGCGACTAGCGGGGGAGTGACAGATACGCAGTATTTT. The rearrangement links TRBV18 to TRBJ2-3; 12 bases fit TRBD2. In germline, CDR1 is KGHSH, CDR2 LQKENI. This CDR3 region has 16 residues. The ends lost 5 bases at V and 3 bases at J; junction bases unmatched: 6.

This sequence joins TRBV28 and TRBJ2-7; TRBD2 aligns across 9 bases. V shed 4 bases and J 2 bases; nucleotides not matched to a gene: 15. This CDR3 has 18 residues. The germline V gene encodes CDR1 MDHEN and CDR2 SYDVKM. The CDR3 spells CASSYPNPLSGRTYEQYF. CDR3 DNA: TGTGCCAGCAGTTACCCTAACCCTCTTAGCGGGAGAACCTACGAGCAGTACTTC.

A note on this clone: Other DNA sequences from this sample encode an identical CDR3 as well. V gene TRBV15 combines with J gene TRBJ2-7; D call uncertain. V dropped 1 base and J dropped 3 bases, with 4 bases sitting between them. CDR1 and CDR2 from the germline V gene are LNHNV and YYDKDF (reference sequence). CDR3 length: 12 amino acids. The DNA of the CDR3 is TGTGCCACCAGCAGAGGAGGCTACGAGCAGTACTTC. This codes for CATSRGGYEQYF.

CDR3 sequence reads: CASSPTRTGELFF. CDR3 DNA sequence: TGTGCCAGCTCGCCGACTAGGACCGGGGAGCTGTTTTTT. V is TRBV18 and J is TRBJ2-2; D is possibly TRBD2 (6 bases). The CDR3 sequence is 13 residues long. The V gene lost 6 bases and the J gene lost 5 bases, with 10 bases spanning the gap. Germline V gene data show CDR1 as KGHSH and CDR2 as LQKENI.

This chain connects TRBV15 to TRBJ2-1; 11 nucleotides match TRBD2. Germline V gene lookup returns CDR1 LNHNV and CDR2 YYDKDF (reference sequence). CDR3 length: 13 amino acids. The V segment lost 0 bases and the J segment 15 bases; nucleotides outside the gene matches: 4. CDR3 protein: CATSRELGLAVFF. The CDR3 region has the DNA TGTGCCACCAGCAGAGAATTGGGACTAGCGGTGTTCTTC.

V is TRBV30 and J is TRBJ2-1, with a weak D call TRBD1 (5 bases). In germline, CDR1 is GTSNPN, CDR2 SVGIG (reference sequence). The CDR3 contains 11 residues. V shed 7 bases and J shed 7 bases, with 11 bases lying between them. The CDR3 loop reads CASRVYNEQFF. The CDR3 DNA reads as TGTGCCTCCAGGGTTTATAATGAGCAGTTCTTC.

This clone was seen only a few times. The sample contains more than one DNA sequence encoding this CDR3. The CDR3 sequence is CASSLGGYGYTF. For the CDR3, the DNA is TGTGCCAGCAGTTTGGGAGGGTATGGCTACACCTTC. The chain couples TRBV28 to TRBJ1-2; the D is unclear. V shed 3 bases and J shed 5 bases, with 7 bases lying between them. The CDR3 sequence is 12 residues long. Germline V gene lookup returns CDR1 MDHEN and CDR2 SYDVKM.

This clone was observed a few times. The chain combines TRBV20-1 with TRBJ2-7; D possibly corresponds to TRBD2 (5 bases). CDR3 length equals 11 residues. V was pared by 3 bases and J by 6 bases, with 9 bases between. The germline V gene encodes CDR1 DFQATT and CDR2 SNEGSKA (reference sequence). CDR3 in amino acids: CSARRVGEQYF. The CDR3 bases are TGCAGTGCTAGGAGGGTCGGCGAGCAGTACTTC.

This chain links TRBV6-6 with TRBJ2-7, with TRBD2 identical over 7 bases. Trimming at V came to 4 bases and at J to 0 bases, leaving 6 bases not matched to a gene. The CDR3 totals 15 residues. CDR1 is MNHNY, CDR2 SVGAGI, per germline (reference sequence). CDR3 in DNA: TGTGCCAGCAGTTTTACGCGGGGGAGCTCCTACGAGCAGTACTTC. It codes for CASSFTRGSSYEQYF.

The chain joins TRBV10-3 to TRBJ1-2, with D possibly matching TRBD1 (6 bases). The length of the CDR3 is 15 residues. Between the trimmed V and J ends, which lost 2 bases and 4 bases, there was a span of 14 bases. The germline V gene has CDR1 ENHRY and CDR2 SYGVKD. CDR3 sequence: CAISEPDRTPYGYTF. CDR3 bases: TGTGCCATCAGTGAGCCTGACAGGACCCCCTATGGCTACACCTTC.

This clone was recorded a few times. V is TRBV6-5 and J is TRBJ1-2; D ambiguous. The germline CDR1 and CDR2 sequences are MNHEY and SVGAGI. The length of the CDR3 is 13 residues. Trimming left V 6 bases short and J 4 bases short, with 12 bases between. The chain's CDR3 is CASSHGVLYGYTF. CDR3 coding DNA: TGTGCCAGCAGCCACGGGGTGCTCTATGGCTACACCTTC.

V gene TRBV19 combines with J gene TRBJ1-5; unclear D gene. CDR3 size: 13 residues. CDR1 and CDR2 (germline): LNHDA, SQIVND (reference sequence). V lost 8 bases and J 2 bases, leaving 10 bases between the germline ends. CDR3 nucleotide sequence: TGTGCCAGTGCATCGGAGCGCAATCAGCCCCAGCATTTT. This codes for CASASERNQPQHF. Drawing the rest from reference TRBV19 and TRBJ1-5, the complete variable domain is DGGITQSPKYLFRKEGQNVTLSCEQNLNHDAMYWYRQDPGQGLRLIYYSQIVNDFQKGDIAEGYSVSREKKESFPLTVTSAQKNPTAFYLCASASERNQPQHFGDGTRLSIL.

V usage is TRBV19 and J usage is TRBJ1-1; possibly TRBD1 for D (5 bases). CDR3 length: 16 amino acids. Trimming took off 3 bases at V and 0 bases at J, with 14 bases between the two ends. Germline assignment: CDR1 LNHDA and CDR2 SQIVND (reference sequence). The chain's CDR3 is CASSINSGTVNTEAFF. Written as DNA, the CDR3 is TGTGCCAGTAGTATCAACTCCGGGACGGTGAACACTGAAGCTTTCTTT.

J is TRBJ2-5 and V is TRBV15; 14 positions agree with TRBD2. Trimming took 3 bases from V and 2 from J; bases not matched to a gene: 11. CDR1 is LNHNV and CDR2 is YYDKDF in the germline V gene (reference sequence). The CDR3 contains 19 residues. The CDR3 sequence: CATSSPPGLAGEIQETQYF. The CDR3 nucleotides are TGTGCCACCAGCAGTCCTCCGGGACTAGCGGGAGAGATTCAAGAGACCCAGTACTTC.

With regard to this clone: At the DNA level, this CDR3 is encoded by other sequences in the same sample as well. The chain is built from TRBV18 and TRBJ1-1; a possible D gene is TRBD1 (5 bases). This CDR3 contains 14 residues. Germline CDR1 reads KGHSH; CDR2 reads LQKENI. Trimming cost V 3 bases and J 0 bases, with 8 bases left between them. CDR3 DNA sequence: TGTGCCAGCTCACCGCAGGGACTGAACACTGAAGCTTTCTTT. This translates into CASSPQGLNTEAFF.